This T cell receptor beta chain was documented in a study of T cells in Graves' hyperthyroidism and ophthalmopathy. RNA transcripts were the template for amplifying TCR beta CDR3 regions. HTBI primers were the set used in a first-round RT-PCR of the TCR CDR3. MiXCR was run by TCRdb on the multiplex PCR reads, yielding one entry per CDR3 protein. The sample has 400,000 to 500,000 distinct CDR3 sequences; about 15% are singletons. This clonotype has more than one count but fewer than ten. Thyroid ultrasound and orbital computed tomography, with clinical symptoms and serum thyroxine and TRAb, informed diagnoses. Trimming left V 5 bases short and J 0 bases short, with 11 bases between. Germline V gene sequence: CDR1 MNHNS, CDR2 SASEGT. The CDR3 has 16 residues.

The sequencing sample was made of blood. This clonotype was sampled from a man aged 18 to 30 with Graves' ophthalmopathy. The rearrangement links TRBV6-1 to TRBJ2-6; no clear D. CDR3 DNA sequence: TGTGCCAGCAGTCCCCTGCCGAGCTCTGGGGCCAACGTCCTGACTTTC. This sequence encodes CASSPLPSSGANVLTF.